This T cell receptor (beta chain) was retrieved from a study of cytomegalovirus exposure and HLA in healthy donors. Primers: 60 Vbeta forward and 13 Jbeta reverse. This table comes from immunoSEQ multiplex PCR, and its TCRdb copy is limited to in-frame clones, with some not included. The table includes 150,000 or so clones, approximately 72% detected once. In germline, CDR1 is LGHNA, CDR2 YSLEER. There are 13 residues in the CDR3. The V and J ends lost 4 bases and 8 bases, in that order; junction bases with no gene match: 6. This TCR was recovered from a human donor in good health. This chain links TRBV4-3 with TRBJ1-2, with 8 bases matching TRBD1. The sequenced sample consisted of PBMCs. Here the CDR3 DNA reads TGCGCCAGCAGCCCTGGACAGGGTAGAGGCTACACCTTC. Protein sequence: CASSPGQGRGYTF.